The 20 T cell receptor beta chains in this list originate from one sample, sequenced in a study of OX40 agonist ivuxolimab in advanced cancers. Libraries came from the immunoSEQ multiplex PCR assay. TCRdb limited this immuneACCESS table to in-frame rearrangements with V and J called. A share of clones is missing; checked studies link under half to unresolved V genes, and the rest is unexplained. This sample holds about 48,000 clones; roughly 91% were observed only once. Over 4.5% of the sample is in the top ten clones. The sequenced sample was CD4+ or CD8+ T cells sorted from blood, obtained in a trial of the OX40 agonist ivuxolimab. These TCRs come from an adult with an advanced solid tumor such as melanoma, head and neck, liver or kidney cancer.

The chain has TRBV27 and TRBJ2-1; no clear D gene. This CDR3 region has 17 residues. Between the trimmed V and J ends, which lost 0 bases and 3 bases, there was a span of 15 bases. Germline V gene data show CDR1 as MNHEY and CDR2 as SMNVEV (reference sequence). The CDR3 here is CASSLSLLQSGYNEQFF. CDR3 sequence (DNA): TGTGCCAGCAGTTTATCCCTACTCCAATCGGGCTACAATGAGCAGTTCTTC.

The chain employs TRBV4-3 and TRBJ2-7; no definite D call. The CDR3 spans 14 residues. The V gene's germline CDR1 is LGHNA and CDR2 YSLEER. Trimming cost V 1 base and J 1 base, with 8 bases left between them. The DNA for the CDR3 is TGCGCCAGCAGCCAAGGGGTCGGTTCCTACGAGCAGTACTTC. This gives the protein CASSQGVGSYEQYF.

This chain's CDR3 is CASCPGGNPYEQYF. The CDR3 nucleotides are TGTGCCAGTTGTCCCGGGGGCAACCCCTACGAGCAGTACTTC. The V gene is TRBV9, the J gene TRBJ2-7; D may be TRBD1 or TRBD2 (6 bases each). Trimming stripped 8 bases from V and 2 bases from J, with 17 bases between. From germline, CDR1 is SGDLS and CDR2 YYNGEE. There are 14 residues in the CDR3.

The chain couples TRBV27 to TRBJ2-1; 13 nucleotides align to TRBD2. There are 14 residues in the CDR3. In germline, CDR1 is MNHEY, CDR2 SMNVEV (reference sequence). The J segment lost 9 bases and the V segment lost 3 bases, leaving 2 bases of the junction unmatched. The CDR3 region has the DNA TGTGCCAGCAGTTTTGGACTAGCGGGAGCTGAGCAGTTCTTC. Amino acids: CASSFGLAGAEQFF.

The genes are TRBV4-3 and TRBJ2-1, with TRBD2 identical over 9 bases. Per germline, CDR1 LGHNA and CDR2 YSLEER. With V trimmed by 2 bases and J by 9 bases, 8 bases remained unmatched. The CDR3 has 15 amino acids. CDR3 region: CASSQRREGLFEQFF. CDR3 coding DNA: TGCGCCAGCAGCCAACGGCGGGAGGGCCTCTTTGAGCAGTTCTTC.

V is TRBV29-1 and J is TRBJ2-5; D may match TRBD1 or TRBD2 (5 bases each). Germline CDR1 and CDR2: SQVTM and ANQGSEA. Trimming pared 3 bases from V and 5 bases from J, leaving 10 bases between. The CDR3 spans 12 residues. CDR3 loop: CSVDPEGETQYF. The CDR3 DNA follows: TGCAGCGTTGACCCCGAGGGGGAGACCCAGTACTTC.

The chain is built from TRBV6-6 and TRBJ1-2; TRBD1 agrees at 8 bases. Looked up from germline, CDR1 is MNHNY and CDR2 is SVGAGI (reference sequence). CDR3 size: 15 residues. Losses at the gene ends were 6 bases for V and 2 bases for J; bases not matched to a gene: 8. The CDR3 DNA reads TGTGCCAGCAGACCGACAGGGGCCAACAACTATGGCTACACCTTC. Amino acids: CASRPTGANNYGYTF.

The rearrangement uses TRBV11-2 and TRBJ2-7, with 14 bases that match TRBD2. V lost 6 bases and J lost 5; bases outside the gene matches: 6. CDR3 length: 15 residues. Per the germline V gene, CDR1 is SGHAT and CDR2 is FQNNGV. CDR3 sequence (DNA): TGTGCCAGCAGACGACTAGCGGGAGGGCCCCACGAGCAGTACTTC. As protein: CASRRLAGGPHEQYF.

The chain recombines TRBV11-2 with TRBJ1-3, with 8 bases matching TRBD1. CDR1 and CDR2 from the germline V gene are SGHAT and FQNNGV. Trimming removed 4 bases from V and 0 bases from J; junction bases left unmatched: 2. This CDR3 region has 15 residues. CDR3 in amino acids: CASSSGQGSGNTIYF. The CDR3 DNA follows: TGTGCCAGCAGCTCAGGACAGGGCTCTGGAAACACCATATATTTT.

The chain carries TRBV14 and TRBJ2-2; D is unresolved. V shed 0 bases and J shed 3 bases, with 8 bases lying between them. The germline V gene encodes CDR1 SGHDN and CDR2 FVKESK. CDR3 length: 15 amino acids. The CDR3 loop reads CASSQDSTHTGELFF. In DNA, the CDR3 is TGTGCCAGCAGCCAAGACTCGACACACACCGGGGAGCTGTTTTTT.

The rearrangement joins TRBV28 to TRBJ2-3; D might be TRBD2 (6 bases). This CDR3 contains 14 residues. V lost 7 bases and J lost 6, with 17 bases in between. CDR1 is MDHEN, CDR2 SYDVKM, per germline. CDR3 nucleotides: TGTGCCAGCACCTTAAAGGACTATCCGGATACGCAGTATTTT. Its translation is CASTLKDYPDTQYF. The entire variable domain, with the rest obtained from reference TRBV28 and TRBJ2-3, is as follows: DVKVTQSSRYLVKRTGEKVFLECVQDMDHENMFWYRQDPGLGLRLIYFSYDVKMKEKGDIPEGYSVSREKKERFSLILESASTNQTSMYLCASTLKDYPDTQYFGPGTRLTVL.

The gene calls are TRBV4-1 and TRBJ1-5; D not resolved. Germline assignment: CDR1 MGHRA and CDR2 YSYEKL. This CDR3 spans 16 amino acids. Trimming cost V 0 bases and J 0 bases, with 9 bases left between them. In DNA, the CDR3 is TGCGCCAGCAGCCAAGATAGGAGGGATAGCAATCAGCCCCAGCATTTT. Translating gives CASSQDRRDSNQPQHF.

This clone was counted once. The CDR3 DNA reads as TGTGCCAGCAGTTTAAAACTAGAAGAGACCCAGTACTTC. This encodes CASSLKLEETQYF. This chain joins TRBV28 and TRBJ2-5; D is possibly TRBD2 (5 bases). The length of the CDR3 is 13 residues. Per the germline V gene, CDR1 is MDHEN and CDR2 is SYDVKM. With 2 bases removed from V and 3 bases from J, the gap between germline ends came to 7 bases.

The J gene is TRBJ1-1, the V gene TRBV2; TRBD1 matches at 8 bases. Germline loops: CDR1 SNHLY, CDR2 FYNNEI. Trimming cost V 6 bases and J 7 bases; bases outside gene matches: 10. The CDR3 sequence is 14 residues long. The CDR3 sequence is CASRSGGRTGEAFF. The CDR3 nucleotides read TGTGCCAGCAGATCAGGGGGCCGTACAGGTGAAGCTTTCTTT.

The chain employs TRBV28 and TRBJ2-1; tentatively, D is TRBD1 or TRBD2 (6 bases each). In germline, CDR1 is MDHEN, CDR2 SYDVKM. Trimming removed 1 base from V and 8 bases from J, with 12 bases in between. The CDR3 length is 14 residues. In DNA form, the CDR3 reads TGTGCCAGCAGTTTATCCAGGGGCGGGGATGAGCAGTTCTTC. Translating it yields CASSLSRGGDEQFF.

The chain carries TRBV4-3 and TRBJ2-1; 8 bases map to TRBD2. The junction had 6 bases not matched to a gene; V was cut back by 0 bases and J by 8 bases. The germline V gene encodes CDR1 LGHNA and CDR2 YSLEER. The CDR3 spans 15 residues. CDR3 sequence (DNA): TGCGCCAGCAGCCAAGAGACTAGCGAGTGGCATGAGCAGTTCTTC. Translating gives CASSQETSEWHEQFF.

The J gene is TRBJ1-3, the V gene TRBV28; 7 bases match TRBD1. The length of the CDR3 is 18 residues. CDR1 MDHEN and CDR2 SYDVKM come from the germline V gene. V was pared by 3 bases and J by 0 bases, with 11 bases of the junction left unmatched. The CDR3 nucleotides read TGTGCCAGCAGTTTGACGTCTGGGCAGGGGGACTCTGGAAACACCATATATTTT. Amino acid sequence: CASSLTSGQGDSGNTIYF.

The chain links TRBV28 to TRBJ1-6; no reliable D call. This CDR3 has 17 amino acids. Germline loops: CDR1 MDHEN, CDR2 SYDVKM. The V end lost 7 bases, the J end lost 0 bases, and 16 bases lay between the germline ends. CDR3 region: CASKRRSPSSYNSPLHF. CDR3 bases: TGTGCCAGCAAGCGTCGCAGCCCGAGCTCCTATAATTCACCCCTCCACTTT.

This clone was detected only once. The chain recombines TRBV18 with TRBJ1-6, with no clear D. Trimming pared 6 bases from V and 9 bases from J, leaving 15 bases between. CDR3 length: 14 residues. Germline V lookup: CDR1 KGHSH, CDR2 LQKENI. This chain's CDR3 is CASSWTERGSPLHF. CDR3 DNA sequence: TGTGCCAGCTCGTGGACGGAAAGAGGTTCACCCCTCCACTTT.

The chain couples TRBV4-1 to TRBJ1-5, with 9 positions matching TRBD1. This CDR3 contains 16 residues. The junction had 11 bases not matched to a gene; V was cut back by 4 bases and J by 7 bases. CDR1 is MGHRA and CDR2 is YSYEKL in the germline V gene. CDR3 protein: CASSREQGALYQPQHF. As DNA, the CDR3 is TGCGCCAGCAGCCGGGAACAGGGGGCCCTATACCAGCCCCAGCATTTT.